A selection of T cell receptor beta chains follows, all from one sample in a study of blood T cell repertoires in COVID-19. Assay used: immunoSEQ multiplex PCR; TCRdb lists only in-frame clones, some missing. This sample has some 65,000 clones, with roughly 88% found just once. Specimen: peripheral blood. The source is a man aged 45-65 years with COVID-19, enrolled during active disease. Both conserved end residues are trimmed from each CDR3.

V gene	J gene	CDR3 protein
TRBV4-2	TRBJ1-5	ASSQDRVNQPQH
TRBV9	TRBJ2-3	ASSITGVADTQY
TRBV14	TRBJ2-2	ASSEDSNTGELF
TRBV5-4	TRBJ2-3	ASSSPKGALTDTQY
TRBV2	TRBJ2-5	ASRRREGQETQY
TRBV5-4	TRBJ1-6	ASSPRGVMVSPLH
TRBV5-4	TRBJ2-7	ASSLDRGQTYEQY
TRBV30	TRBJ2-6	AWSAAGANVLT
TRBV6-5	TRBJ1-6	ASSYMEGNSPLH
TRBV30	TRBJ2-5	AWSVRGSGTQY
TRBV10-3	TRBJ2-7	AISESQVPSYEQY
TRBV21-1	TRBJ2-7	ASSKQCRAYEQY
TRBV9	TRBJ2-7	ASSRGLAVVGEQY
TRBV7-2	TRBJ2-1	ASSLGRGRHNEQF
TRBV27	TRBJ2-3	ASSLLLAGGGTDTQY
TRBV6-2/TRBV6-3	TRBJ1-1	AGSPRERTEAF
TRBV28	TRBJ1-5	ASSLPGTLNQPQH
TRBV28	TRBJ1-1	ASTQVTNTEAF
TRBV5-5	TRBJ2-7	ASSFGPRSYEQY
TRBV27	TRBJ2-5	ASSSWGTGEEETQY
TRBV9	TRBJ1-3	ASSVRGGQSGNTIY
TRBV11-3	TRBJ2-5	ASSAGAGGETQY
TRBV21-1	TRBJ2-2	ASRCLYTGLTGELF
TRBV7-6	TRBJ1-3	ASSSGIGGDSGNTIY
TRBV19	TRBJ1-3	ASLQGEAGNTIY
TRBV5-1	TRBJ2-2	ASSLASGPNTGELF
TRBV10-3	TRBJ2-7	AISATDTPSD
TRBV4-1	TRBJ2-7	ASSLNPNQGDTYEQY
TRBV15	TRBJ1-2	ATSRGGGAGFGYT
TRBV30	TRBJ2-7	AWSHGGTVGEQY
TRBV5-1	TRBJ1-1	ASSFGQNTEAF
TRBV3-1/TRBV3-2	TRBJ2-7	ASSPSQGPQYEQY
TRBV7-9	TRBJ2-7	ASSLVAGGLGEQY
TRBV29-1	TRBJ1-1	SVRLQGMNTEAF
TRBV5-1	TRBJ2-1	ASSSYRDRVNNEQF
TRBV7-2	TRBJ2-1	ASSSMGLAGVNEQF
TRBV3-1/TRBV3-2	TRBJ2-5	ASSQVNSPRETQY
TRBV6-6	TRBJ1-1	ASSSEQGDTEAF